This passage covers 30 T cell receptor beta chains from one sample sequenced in a study of patients and donors after allogeneic stem cell transplantation. One entry per CDR3 protein, called by TCRdb with MiXCR from the RT-PCR reads. The data contain about 410,000 distinct CDR3 sequences, 15% to 20% of them singletons. Material for sequencing was blood, either unsorted or a sorted T cell fraction (not recorded which). The receptors derive from a human donor who was either an allogeneic HSCT recipient or a stem cell or donor lymphocyte infusion donor (not recorded which). It is not recorded whose cells these are; they may come from a transplant donor.

This chain connects TRBV5-6 to TRBJ2-1; 8 bases align to TRBD2. This CDR3 contains 15 residues. Germline V gene data show CDR1 as SGHDT and CDR2 as YYEEEE. V dropped 2 bases and J dropped 4; count of bases not matched to a gene: 5. The chain's CDR3 is CASSFSRGGYNEQFF. CDR3 in DNA: TGTGCCAGCAGCTTCTCACGGGGGGGATACAATGAGCAGTTCTTC. Supplemented by reference TRBV5-6 and TRBJ2-1, the full variable domain reads DAGVTQSPTHLIKTRGQQVTLRCSPKSGHDTVSWYQQALGQGPQFIFQYYEEEERQRGNFPDRFSGHQFPNYSSELNVNALLLGDSALYLCASSFSRGGYNEQFFGPGTRLTVL.

This clonotype occurred many times. The chain recombines TRBV5-1 with TRBJ1-2; no reliable D call. The CDR3 has 14 amino acids. The V and J ends lost 6 bases and 4 bases respectively, with 16 bases between them. Germline values: CDR1 SGHRS, CDR2 YFSETQ. CDR3 sequence: CASIWAWAGYGYTF. The CDR3 bases are TGCGCCAGCATCTGGGCCTGGGCGGGCTATGGCTACACCTTC.

This clonotype has only a few counts. CDR3 sequence reads: CASSSTGQPYEQYF. The CDR3 DNA reads as TGTGCCAGCAGCTCGACTGGACAGCCCTACGAGCAGTACTTC. The V call is TRBV5-6, the J call TRBJ2-7; tentatively, D is TRBD1 (6 bases). Looked up from germline, CDR1 is SGHDT and CDR2 is YYEEEE. Trimming took off 3 bases at V and 2 bases at J, with 12 bases between the two ends. The CDR3 length is 14 residues. The full variable domain, its missing parts supplied by reference TRBV5-6 and TRBJ2-7, is DAGVTQSPTHLIKTRGQQVTLRCSPKSGHDTVSWYQQALGQGPQFIFQYYEEEERQRGNFPDRFSGHQFPNYSSELNVNALLLGDSALYLCASSSTGQPYEQYFGPGTRLTVT.

This chain uses TRBV20-1 with TRBJ2-1, with TRBD2 as a possible D gene (5 bases). The CDR3 loop spans 15 amino acids. The V end was cut by 6 bases, the J end by 8 bases, with 23 bases between. The germline V gene has CDR1 DFQATT and CDR2 SNEGSKA (reference sequence). The CDR3 is CSADRGPGSLYEQFF. The CDR3 nucleotides read TGCAGTGCCGATAGAGGGCCAGGATCCTTATATGAGCAGTTCTTC.

This clonotype was counted only a few times. The chain is built from TRBV4-3 and TRBJ1-2, with unresolved D. CDR1 is LGHNA and CDR2 is YSLEER in the germline V gene. V shed 0 bases and J shed 2 bases, with 13 bases lying between them. The CDR3 extends over 16 amino acids. Here the CDR3 DNA reads TGCGCCAGCAGCCAAGAACGCAGTTTGATAAACTATGGCTACACCTTC. Translating it yields CASSQERSLINYGYTF.

This clonotype showed up just a few times. The gene calls are TRBV7-2 and TRBJ1-3; no reliable D call. Trimming shortened V by 1 base and J by 0 bases, and 13 bases separated the two germline ends. The germline CDR1 and CDR2 sequences are SGHTA and FQGNSA. This CDR3 spans 17 amino acids. The CDR3 region is CASSLDRQSFSGNTIYF. The DNA of the CDR3 is TGTGCCAGCAGCTTAGACCGTCAGTCCTTCTCTGGAAACACCATATATTTT.

The chain employs TRBV5-5 and TRBJ1-5, with D unresolved. Germline CDR1 reads SGHKS; CDR2 reads YYEKEE (reference sequence). V dropped 0 bases and J dropped 0 bases, with 10 bases sitting between them. The CDR3 is 16 amino acids. The CDR3 loop is CASSLAVHSSNQPQHF. The DNA of the CDR3 is TGTGCCAGCAGCTTGGCCGTGCACAGTAGCAATCAGCCCCAGCATTTT.

This clonotype has at least ten counts. The chain uses TRBV12-3 or TRBV12-4 and TRBJ2-1, with D hard to call. This CDR3 has 14 residues. The germline V and J ends were trimmed by 2 bases and 2 bases, with 7 bases remaining between them. Here the CDR3 reads CASSLRRTYNEQFF. For the CDR3, the DNA is TGTGCCAGCAGTTTACGGCGGACCTACAATGAGCAGTTCTTC.

This clonotype was recorded at least ten times. V is TRBV6-5 and J is TRBJ2-1, with D possibly being TRBD2 (5 bases). This CDR3 spans 16 amino acids. Germline V gene data show CDR1 as MNHEY and CDR2 as SVGAGI. V gave up 4 bases and J gave up 3 bases, with 16 bases separating them. CDR3 bases: TGTGCCAGCAGTTCCCTGGTGGGGAGAGGCTACAATGAGCAGTTCTTC. Translating gives CASSSLVGRGYNEQFF.

The sample holds a few counts of this clonotype. The chain is built from TRBV4-3 and TRBJ2-1; maybe TRBD1 (6 bases). CDR1 LGHNA and CDR2 YSLEER come from the germline V gene. This CDR3 has 17 amino acids. With 0 bases removed from V and 4 bases from J, the gap between germline ends came to 16 bases. CDR3 DNA sequence: TGCGCCAGCAGCCAAGATCCCACGGCAGGGGCGTACAATGAGCAGTTCTTC. Its protein is CASSQDPTAGAYNEQFF.

There are many counts of this clonotype. The J gene is TRBJ2-2, the V gene TRBV12-3 or TRBV12-4; D is undetermined. V gave up 3 bases and J gave up 6 bases, with 8 bases separating them. The CDR3 length is 13 residues. This CDR3 is CASSFLESGELFF. The CDR3 coding sequence is TGTGCCAGCAGTTTTCTAGAATCCGGGGAGCTGTTTTTT.

This clonotype was seen just once. The CDR3 loop is CASSPPDSFYEQYF. The CDR3 DNA reads TGTGCCAGCAGTCCCCCGGACAGTTTCTACGAGCAGTACTTC. V usage is TRBV28 and J usage is TRBJ2-7; D may be TRBD1 (6 bases). Trimming shortened V by 5 bases and J by 3 bases, and 14 bases separated the two germline ends. The germline CDR1 and CDR2 sequences are MDHEN and SYDVKM. The CDR3 extends over 14 amino acids.

This sequence joins TRBV7-3 and TRBJ2-1; 7 nucleotides match TRBD1. The CDR3 is made up of 13 amino acids. Germline V gene lookup returns CDR1 SGHTA and CDR2 FQGTGA. V dropped 3 bases and J dropped 10; count of bases not matched to a gene: 6. In nucleotides, the CDR3 is TGTGCCAGCAGCTTGGATCCCAGGGGGGAGCAGTTCTTC. Translating it yields CASSLDPRGEQFF.

This clonotype was seen a handful of times. The CDR3: CASRQFRAGGETQYF. For the CDR3, the DNA is TGTGCCAGCAGGCAATTCCGGGCCGGGGGGGAGACCCAGTACTTC. The chain couples TRBV6-1 to TRBJ2-5; the match to TRBD2 covers 7 bases. The germline CDR1 and CDR2 sequences are MNHNS and SASEGT. CDR3 length: 15 residues. The trim removed 6 bases at V and 5 bases at J, leaving 12 bases unmatched.

This clonotype was recorded a few times. The chain joins TRBV4-1 to TRBJ2-3; D gene unclear. Trimming stripped 0 bases from V and 0 bases from J, with 7 bases between. Germline CDR1 is MGHRA and CDR2 is YSYEKL. The CDR3 sequence is 15 residues long. CDR3 bases: TGCGCCAGCAGCCAAGAGTGGGTGAGCACAGATACGCAGTATTTT. Translating it yields CASSQEWVSTDTQYF.

This clonotype was detected a few times. V is TRBV4-2 and J is TRBJ1-5; D remains unclear. The germline CDR1 and CDR2 sequences are LGHNA and YNFKEQ. The V end was cut by 3 bases, the J end by 0 bases, with 9 bases between. The CDR3 runs 15 residues. CDR3 sequence: CASSHGEYSNQPQHF. DNA for the CDR3: TGTGCCAGCAGCCACGGGGAATATAGCAATCAGCCCCAGCATTTT.

This clonotype was recorded many times. V gene TRBV20-1 combines with J gene TRBJ2-5; 11 positions agree with TRBD1. The CDR3 loop spans 15 amino acids. CDR1 is DFQATT, CDR2 SNEGSKA, per germline (reference sequence). The V segment lost 4 bases and the J segment 5 bases; nucleotides outside the gene matches: 9. This chain's CDR3 is CSATSDRGLVETQYF. As DNA, the CDR3 is TGCAGTGCTACCTCGGACAGGGGGCTCGTGGAGACCCAGTACTTC.

V is TRBV12-3 or TRBV12-4 and J is TRBJ1-1, with 7 nucleotides matching TRBD1. The CDR3 consists of 14 residues. The ends lost 2 bases at V and 6 bases at J; junction bases unmatched: 6. The CDR3 bases are TGTGCCAGCAGTTTACAGGGGGTGGTTGCTGAAGCTTTCTTT. It is translated as CASSLQGVVAEAFF.

This clonotype was observed a few times. This chain's CDR3 is CSARDSKIRKDTQYF. The CDR3 coding sequence is TGCAGTGCTAGAGATAGCAAGATTCGCAAAGATACGCAGTATTTT. This rearrangement joins TRBV20-1 to TRBJ2-3; D not certain. This CDR3 comprises 15 residues. Trimming removed 0 bases at V and 5 bases at J, with 15 bases between. Per germline, CDR1 DFQATT and CDR2 SNEGSKA (reference sequence).

There are many counts of this clonotype. V usage is TRBV12-3 or TRBV12-4 and J usage is TRBJ1-1; the D gene is possibly TRBD1 (5 bases). The CDR3 runs 14 residues. Trimming pared 5 bases from V and 5 bases from J, leaving 15 bases between. In DNA, the CDR3 is TGTGCCAGCAGTCCCGACATCGGGGGGACTGAAGCTTTCTTT. The encoded protein is CASSPDIGGTEAFF.

The chain links TRBV11-2 to TRBJ2-1; 8 bases are shared with TRBD2. CDR1 and CDR2 from the germline V gene are SGHAT and FQNNGV. The CDR3 extends over 16 amino acids. The ends lost 4 bases at V and 2 bases at J; junction bases unmatched: 7. CDR3 amino acids: CASSSPSGGTYNEQFF. The DNA of the CDR3 is TGTGCCAGCAGCTCCCCGAGCGGGGGAACCTACAATGAGCAGTTCTTC.

The sample holds a few counts of this clonotype. The chain links TRBV11-2 to TRBJ1-1; 9 bases fit TRBD1. The V segment lost 3 bases and the J segment 3 bases; nucleotides outside the gene matches: 5. The CDR3 is 15 residues long. Germline lookup yields CDR1 SGHAT and CDR2 FQNNGV. The CDR3 spells CASSFYHRGHTEAFF. The CDR3 DNA follows: TGTGCCAGCAGCTTCTATCACAGGGGGCACACTGAAGCTTTCTTT.

This clonotype was detected many times. The chain carries TRBV7-2 and TRBJ1-1; weak D call: TRBD1 (5 bases). Trimming pared 5 bases from V and 2 bases from J, leaving 15 bases between. The length of the CDR3 is 15 residues. CDR1 is SGHTA, CDR2 FQGNSA, per germline. CDR3: CASSPPGRGNTEAFF. The CDR3 DNA reads as TGTGCCAGCAGCCCACCGGGACGGGGAAACACTGAAGCTTTCTTT.

There are a few counts of this clonotype. The chain recombines TRBV7-9 with TRBJ1-3, with D uncertain. Germline V lookup: CDR1 SEHNR, CDR2 FQNEAQ (reference sequence). The CDR3 has 12 amino acids. The V and J ends lost 8 bases and 4 bases respectively, with 9 bases between them. CDR3 coding DNA: TGTGCCAGCGGAGTTTTAGGAAACACCATATATTTT. This sequence encodes CASGVLGNTIYF.

The CDR3 here is CSAGLAGGSSDEQYF. CDR3 bases: TGCAGTGCTGGGCTAGCGGGGGGGTCTTCCGACGAGCAGTACTTC. This chain links TRBV20-1 with TRBJ2-7, with TRBD2 matching over 12 bases. CDR3 size: 15 residues. Germline V lookup: CDR1 DFQATT, CDR2 SNEGSKA (reference sequence). The V segment lost 5 bases and the J segment 5 bases; nucleotides outside the gene matches: 10.

This clonotype was recorded a few times. This rearrangement joins TRBV5-6 to TRBJ2-3; TRBD2 aligns across 8 bases. Germline V gene data show CDR1 as SGHDT and CDR2 as YYEEEE. This CDR3 is 17 amino acids long. V was clipped by 4 bases and J by 4 bases; unmatched bases: 14. The CDR3: CASSRDGLARGADTQYF. The CDR3 DNA is TGTGCCAGCAGCCGGGATGGACTAGCCCGGGGGGCAGATACGCAGTATTTT.

This clonotype was recorded many times. The chain links TRBV10-3 to TRBJ2-7; D uncertain. The CDR3 consists of 13 residues. Trimming shortened V by 5 bases and J by 4 bases, and 12 bases separated the two germline ends. CDR1 and CDR2 from the germline V gene are ENHRY and SYGVKD. The CDR3 protein is CAISRQREYEQYF. The DNA of the CDR3 is TGTGCCATCAGTAGACAAAGAGAATACGAGCAGTACTTC.

The chain employs TRBV6-1 and TRBJ1-5; 8 bases are a match to TRBD1. The CDR3 has 14 residues. J lost 4 bases, V lost 5 bases, and 4 bases had no gene match. Per germline, CDR1 MNHNS and CDR2 SASEGT. CDR3 nucleotides: TGTGCCAGCAGTAAAAACAGGGGGAATCAGCCCCAGCATTTT. It specifies CASSKNRGNQPQHF.

This clonotype was observed at least ten times. For the CDR3, the DNA is TGTGCCACCAGCAGAGATGGTTTGGCAGGCCAAGAGACCCAGTACTTC. This translates into CATSRDGLAGQETQYF. The V gene is TRBV15, the J gene TRBJ2-5; no definite D call. The length of the CDR3 is 16 residues. Germline V gene data show CDR1 as LNHNV and CDR2 as YYDKDF (reference sequence). Trimming pared 0 bases from V and 1 base from J, leaving 12 bases between.

This clonotype has only a few counts. J is TRBJ1-4 and V is TRBV4-3; TRBD1 is a possible D gene (5 bases). V lost 1 base, J lost 8 bases, and 14 bases lay in between. CDR3 size: 15 residues. Germline V lookup: CDR1 LGHNA, CDR2 YSLEER. The CDR3 DNA sequence: TGCGCCAGCAGCCAAGCGGGGGGAGGAAGAGAAAAACTGTTTTTT. Protein sequence: CASSQAGGGREKLFF.